Listed below are T cell receptor beta chains from one sample, sequenced in a study of OX40 agonist ivuxolimab in advanced cancers. TCRdb's copy holds only in-frame clones and misses some; the assay was immunoSEQ multiplex PCR. The sample carries 65,000 to 75,000 clones, about nine tenths recorded once. The specimen was CD4+ or CD8+ T cells sorted from blood, collected in a trial of the OX40 agonist ivuxolimab. These receptors all stem from an adult with an advanced solid tumor such as melanoma, head and neck, liver or kidney cancer. CDR3s include the opening cysteine and the closing phenylalanine or tryptophan. D genes are given only for firm matches. Not every row has a clone size; where given, it reads once, few, many or a size class.

CDR3 protein: CASTETGRMVTEAFF
CDR3 DNA: TGCGCCAGCACGGAGACAGGGAGAATGGTAACTGAAGCTTTCTTT
J gene: TRBJ1-1
D gene: TRBD1
V gene: TRBV5-1
clone size: .

CDR3 protein: CAWSFLAGGYEQYF
CDR3 DNA: TGTGCCTGGAGCTTCCTAGCGGGAGGCTACGAGCAGTACTTC
J gene: TRBJ2-7
D gene: TRBD2
V gene: TRBV30
clone size: .

CDR3 protein: CASSQVNRPAKNIQYF
CDR3 DNA: TGCGCCAGCAGCCAAGTAAACAGGCCAGCCAAAAACATTCAGTACTTC
J gene: TRBJ2-4
D gene: .
V gene: TRBV4-1
clone size: .

CDR3 protein: CASSIQGSGANVLTF
CDR3 DNA: TGTGCCAGCAGCATACAGGGGAGTGGGGCCAACGTCCTGACTTTC
J gene: TRBJ2-6
D gene: TRBD1
V gene: TRBV7-2
clone size: .

CDR3 protein: CASLGAGPTGGEQFF
CDR3 DNA: TGTGCCAGCCTAGGGGCGGGACCTACGGGGGGTGAGCAGTTCTTC
J gene: TRBJ2-1
D gene: TRBD2
V gene: TRBV11-2
clone size: .

CDR3 protein: CASSGQGHTGELFF
CDR3 DNA: TGTGCCAGCTCGGGACAGGGCCACACCGGGGAGCTGTTTTTT
J gene: TRBJ2-2
D gene: TRBD1
V gene: TRBV18
clone size: .

CDR3 protein: CASSPQTGGSTDTQYF
CDR3 DNA: TGCGCCAGCAGCCCTCAGACAGGGGGTAGCACAGATACGCAGTATTTT
J gene: TRBJ2-3
D gene: TRBD1
V gene: TRBV5-1
clone size: .

CDR3 protein: CASSGGQEYGYTF
CDR3 DNA: TGTGCCAGCAGTGGCGGACAGGAGTATGGCTACACCTTC
J gene: TRBJ1-2
D gene: TRBD1
V gene: TRBV2
clone size: .

CDR3 protein: CASSQDRGTGSYEQYF
CDR3 DNA: TGCGCCAGCAGCCAAGACAGGGGAACGGGATCCTACGAGCAGTACTTC
J gene: TRBJ2-7
D gene: .
V gene: TRBV4-1
clone size: .

CDR3 protein: CASRIQGMNTEAFF
CDR3 DNA: TGTGCCAGCAGGATACAGGGGATGAACACTGAAGCTTTCTTT
J gene: TRBJ1-1
D gene: TRBD1
V gene: TRBV5-5
clone size: .

CDR3 protein: CATTPDGSDTQYF
CDR3 DNA: TGTGCCACCACGCCGGACGGGAGTGATACCCAGTACTTC
J gene: TRBJ2-5
D gene: .
V gene: TRBV6-5
clone size: .

CDR3 protein: CASTAWGDRDAGANVLTF
CDR3 DNA: TGTGCCAGCACCGCCTGGGGGGACAGGGATGCTGGGGCCAACGTCCTGACTTTC
J gene: TRBJ2-6
D gene: TRBD1
V gene: TRBV28
clone size: .

CDR3 protein: CASSLDRDRGLISSGANVLTF
CDR3 DNA: TGCGCCAGCAGCTTGGACCGGGACAGGGGCCTCATCAGCTCTGGGGCCAACGTCCTGACTTTC
J gene: TRBJ2-6
D gene: TRBD1
V gene: TRBV5-1
clone size: .

CDR3 protein: CASSLWGAGSEQYF
CDR3 DNA: TGTGCCAGCAGTTTATGGGGCGCGGGTAGCGAGCAGTACTTC
J gene: TRBJ2-7
D gene: .
V gene: TRBV27
clone size: .

CDR3 protein: CASSLPPPPELYEQYF
CDR3 DNA: TGTGCCAGCAGCTTGCCTCCCCCCCCCGAGCTCTACGAGCAGTACTTC
J gene: TRBJ2-7
D gene: .
V gene: TRBV5-6
clone size: .

CDR3 protein: CASSSTKGRTGANVLTF
CDR3 DNA: TGTGCCAGTAGTAGTACAAAGGGGAGAACTGGGGCCAACGTCCTGACTTTC
J gene: TRBJ2-6
D gene: .
V gene: TRBV19
clone size: .

CDR3 protein: CASSPGGGETQYF
CDR3 DNA: TGTGCCAGCAGCCCCGGTGGTGGGGAGACCCAGTACTTC
J gene: TRBJ2-5
D gene: .
V gene: TRBV7-9
clone size: .

CDR3 protein: CASSLRPGLYNEQFF
CDR3 DNA: TGTGCCAGCAGTTTACGTCCAGGGCTATACAATGAGCAGTTCTTC
J gene: TRBJ2-1
D gene: .
V gene: TRBV27
clone size: .

CDR3 protein: CAISGGSGNSGANVLTF
CDR3 DNA: TGTGCCATCAGTGGTGGTAGCGGGAACTCTGGGGCCAACGTCCTGACTTTC
J gene: TRBJ2-6
D gene: TRBD2
V gene: TRBV10-3
clone size: .

CDR3 protein: CASSLATGTGVRTEAFF
CDR3 DNA: TGTGCCAGCAGCTTAGCAACCGGGACAGGGGTTCGTACTGAAGCTTTCTTT
J gene: TRBJ1-1
D gene: TRBD1
V gene: TRBV13
clone size: .

CDR3 protein: CASSLSAGGTIYF
CDR3 DNA: TGTGCCAGCAGTTTATCGGCGGGAGGGACCATATATTTT
J gene: TRBJ1-3
D gene: .
V gene: TRBV28
clone size: .

CDR3 protein: CATSRDPSPIGEQFF
CDR3 DNA: TGTGCCACCAGCAGAGACCCGTCCCCTATCGGTGAGCAGTTCTTC
J gene: TRBJ2-1
D gene: .
V gene: TRBV15
clone size: .

CDR3 protein: CASSLARQSEAFF
CDR3 DNA: TGTGCCAGCAGCTTAGCCAGACAGTCTGAAGCTTTCTTT
J gene: TRBJ1-1
D gene: .
V gene: TRBV11-2
clone size: few

CDR3 protein: CAISESPMGASKTEAFF
CDR3 DNA: TGTGCCATCAGTGAGTCGCCTATGGGGGCGAGTAAGACTGAAGCTTTCTTT
J gene: TRBJ1-1
D gene: .
V gene: TRBV10-3
clone size: .

CDR3 protein: CSASGSRDYGYTF
CDR3 DNA: TGCAGCGCCTCCGGGTCTAGGGACTATGGCTACACCTTC
J gene: TRBJ1-2
D gene: .
V gene: TRBV29-1
clone size: few

CDR3 protein: CASSTQTDQPQHF
CDR3 DNA: TGTGCCAGTAGTACACAGACAGATCAGCCCCAGCATTTT
J gene: TRBJ1-5
D gene: .
V gene: TRBV19
clone size: once

CDR3 protein: CASSLDSTLQETQYF
CDR3 DNA: TGTGCCAGCAGCTTGGATAGCACACTCCAAGAGACCCAGTACTTC
J gene: TRBJ2-5
D gene: .
V gene: TRBV5-4
clone size: .

CDR3 protein: CASSATSGLETQYF
CDR3 DNA: TGTGCCAGTAGTGCTACTAGCGGGTTGGAGACCCAGTACTTC
J gene: TRBJ2-5
D gene: TRBD2
V gene: TRBV19
clone size: .

CDR3 protein: CASDNNEQFF
CDR3 DNA: TGTGCCAGCGATAACAATGAGCAGTTCTTC
J gene: TRBJ2-1
D gene: .
V gene: TRBV2
clone size: .

CDR3 protein: CASSLGTSGTNEQFF
CDR3 DNA: TGCGCCAGCAGCTTGGGGACTAGCGGCACTAATGAGCAGTTCTTC
J gene: TRBJ2-1
D gene: TRBD2
V gene: TRBV5-1
clone size: .

CDR3 protein: CASSSGLYSNYGYTF
CDR3 DNA: TGTGCCAGCAGCTCGGGACTGTACTCTAACTATGGCTACACCTTC
J gene: TRBJ1-2
D gene: .
V gene: TRBV11-3
clone size: .

CDR3 protein: CATSTGDRTEAFF
CDR3 DNA: TGTGCCACGAGCACAGGGGATCGGACTGAAGCTTTCTTT
J gene: TRBJ1-1
D gene: TRBD1
V gene: TRBV15
clone size: .

CDR3 protein: CASSVLDNEQFF
CDR3 DNA: TGTGCCAGCAGTGTACTGGACAATGAGCAGTTCTTC
J gene: TRBJ2-1
D gene: .
V gene: TRBV2
clone size: .

CDR3 protein: CASSLGSPLGGNTEAFF
CDR3 DNA: TGTGCCAGCAGCTTAGGGTCGCCTCTAGGGGGGAACACTGAAGCTTTCTTT
J gene: TRBJ1-1
D gene: .
V gene: TRBV5-4
clone size: .

CDR3 protein: CAISLSGTGELFF
CDR3 DNA: TGTGCCATCAGTCTTAGCGGGACCGGGGAGCTGTTTTTT
J gene: TRBJ2-2
D gene: TRBD2
V gene: TRBV10-3
clone size: .

CDR3 protein: CASSYGAGAPTDTQYF
CDR3 DNA: TGTGCCAGCAGTTACGGTGCGGGAGCCCCCACAGATACGCAGTATTTT
J gene: TRBJ2-3
D gene: TRBD2
V gene: TRBV6-6
clone size: .

CDR3 protein: CASWGKERALRDEQYF
CDR3 DNA: TGTGCCAGCTGGGGGAAGGAGAGGGCCCTCAGGGACGAGCAGTACTTC
J gene: TRBJ2-7
D gene: .
V gene: TRBV27
clone size: .

CDR3 protein: CASSFPGRAEAFF
CDR3 DNA: TGTGCCAGCAGCTTCCCAGGGCGGGCTGAAGCTTTCTTT
J gene: TRBJ1-1
D gene: .
V gene: TRBV5-4
clone size: .

CDR3 protein: CASSPGGGETQYF
CDR3 DNA: TGTGCCAGCTCACCGGGTGGAGGGGAGACCCAGTACTTC
J gene: TRBJ2-5
D gene: .
V gene: TRBV18
clone size: .

CDR3 protein: CASSPDSVVSNEQYF
CDR3 DNA: TGTGCCAGCAGTCCAGACTCCGTGGTCTCCAACGAGCAGTACTTC
J gene: TRBJ2-7
D gene: .
V gene: TRBV6-5
clone size: .

CDR3 protein: CASSTSGLYNEQFF
CDR3 DNA: TGTGCCAGCAGTACTAGCGGCCTATACAATGAGCAGTTCTTC
J gene: TRBJ2-1
D gene: TRBD2
V gene: TRBV5-6
clone size: few

CDR3 protein: CASSLGLVNEQFF
CDR3 DNA: TGTGCCAGCAGCTTAGGACTAGTCAATGAACAGTTCTTC
J gene: TRBJ2-1
D gene: .
V gene: TRBV11-3
clone size: once

CDR3 protein: CASSRGVAGAGETQYF
CDR3 DNA: TGCGCCAGCAGCCGAGGAGTAGCGGGAGCCGGGGAGACCCAGTACTTC
J gene: TRBJ2-5
D gene: TRBD2
V gene: TRBV4-3
clone size: once

CDR3 protein: CAISGERGAKMNTEAFF
CDR3 DNA: TGTGCCATCAGTGGGGAGCGGGGGGCGAAGATGAACACTGAAGCTTTCTTT
J gene: TRBJ1-1
D gene: .
V gene: TRBV10-3
clone size: once

CDR3 protein: CASSATVNTEAFF
CDR3 DNA: TGTGCCAGCAGTGCGACGGTCAACACTGAAGCTTTCTTT
J gene: TRBJ1-1
D gene: .
V gene: TRBV6-4
clone size: .

CDR3 protein: CASSWNTGELFF
CDR3 DNA: TGTGCCAGCAGCTGGAACACCGGGGAGCTGTTTTTT
J gene: TRBJ2-2
D gene: .
V gene: TRBV5-5
clone size: .

CDR3 protein: CASSMTGGQPQHF
CDR3 DNA: TGTGCCAGTAGTATGACGGGAGGTCAGCCCCAGCATTTT
J gene: TRBJ1-5
D gene: .
V gene: TRBV19
clone size: .

CDR3 protein: CASISGGSGDEQFF
CDR3 DNA: TGTGCCAGCATCAGTGGCGGGAGTGGAGATGAGCAGTTCTTC
J gene: TRBJ2-1
D gene: TRBD2
V gene: TRBV6-1
clone size: .

CDR3 protein: CASSLLAGANVLTF
CDR3 DNA: TGTGCCAGCAGCTTATTAGCTGGGGCCAACGTCCTGACTTTC
J gene: TRBJ2-6
D gene: .
V gene: TRBV11-1
clone size: .

CDR3 protein: CASSLGGGNSYEQYF
CDR3 DNA: TGTGCCAGCAGCTTAGGGGGGGGAAACTCCTACGAGCAGTACTTC
J gene: TRBJ2-7
D gene: TRBD2
V gene: TRBV11-2
clone size: once

CDR3 protein: CASSSSGNSYNEQFF
CDR3 DNA: TGTGCCAGCAGTTCGAGTGGCAACTCCTACAATGAGCAGTTCTTC
J gene: TRBJ2-1
D gene: .
V gene: TRBV28
clone size: .

CDR3 protein: CASSPSYEQYF
CDR3 DNA: TGTGCCAGCAGTCCGTCCTACGAGCAGTACTTC
J gene: TRBJ2-7
D gene: .
V gene: TRBV6-5
clone size: .

CDR3 protein: CASSQSAGSSTDTQYF
CDR3 DNA: TGTGCCAGCAGCCAATCGGCGGGTTCTAGCACAGATACGCAGTATTTT
J gene: TRBJ2-3
D gene: .
V gene: TRBV4-2
clone size: once

CDR3 protein: CAGGAPPNEQFF
CDR3 DNA: TGTGCCGGCGGAGCCCCCCCCAATGAGCAGTTCTTC
J gene: TRBJ2-1
D gene: .
V gene: TRBV5-4
clone size: once

CDR3 protein: CASGPPSGATSGNTIYF
CDR3 DNA: TGTGCCAGCGGACCTCCGTCCGGGGCCACCTCTGGAAACACCATATATTTT
J gene: TRBJ1-3
D gene: .
V gene: TRBV5-6
clone size: .

CDR3 protein: CASVECTDTQYF
CDR3 DNA: TGTGCCAGCGTCGAGTGCACAGATACGCAGTATTTT
J gene: TRBJ2-3
D gene: .
V gene: TRBV6-4
clone size: once

CDR3 protein: CASNSAGTGAYEQYF
CDR3 DNA: TGTGCCAGCAACTCTGCCGGGACAGGGGCCTACGAGCAGTACTTC
J gene: TRBJ2-7
D gene: TRBD1
V gene: TRBV28
clone size: few

CDR3 protein: CASSSGTIQETQYF
CDR3 DNA: TGTGCCAGCAGTTCCGGGACAATCCAAGAGACCCAGTACTTC
J gene: TRBJ2-5
D gene: .
V gene: TRBV6-5
clone size: .

CDR3 protein: CASMAGDLQETQYF
CDR3 DNA: TGTGCCAGTATGGCGGGGGACCTTCAAGAGACCCAGTACTTC
J gene: TRBJ2-5
D gene: TRBD2
V gene: TRBV19
clone size: .

CDR3 protein: CASGGLFETQYF
CDR3 DNA: TGTGCCTCGGGGGGGCTTTTTGAGACCCAGTACTTC
J gene: TRBJ2-5
D gene: TRBD2
V gene: TRBV6-1
clone size: .